These T cell receptor beta chains were read from a single sample in a study of shared clonotypes between healthy human individuals. Only in-frame clones appear in the TCRdb table, and some are missing; sequencing was by immunoSEQ multiplex PCR. The data contain 850,000 to 1,200,000 clones, 70% to 80% of them seen just once; the ten biggest clones take up roughly 1.5%. The sample comprised memory CD4+ T cells sorted from blood. All receptors derive from a man aged 18 to 30 in good health. CDR3s include the opening cysteine and the closing phenylalanine or tryptophan. D genes are given only for firm matches. The listing skips clone size in some rows; elsewhere it reads once, few, many or a size class.

few	TRBV7-9	TRBJ2-2	TRBD1	CASSPRTGVGGELFF	TGTGCCAGCAGCCCGCGGACAGGGGTGGGCGGGGAGCTGTTTTTT
few	TRBV7-9	TRBJ1-4	-	CASSFENQDNEKLFF	TGTGCCAGCAGCTTCGAGAACCAGGATAATGAAAAACTGTTTTTT
-	TRBV29-1	TRBJ2-5	TRBD1	CSGGQMGLRETQYF	TGCAGCGGGGGACAGATGGGGTTAAGGGAGACCCAGTACTTC
-	TRBV19	TRBJ1-4	-	CASSLAGGEKLFF	TGTGCCAGTAGTCTGGCTGGTGGTGAAAAACTGTTTTTT
-	TRBV5-4	TRBJ2-6	-	CASSNQPGFLTF	TGTGCCAGCAGCAATCAACCGGGCTTCCTGACTTTC
once	TRBV10-3	TRBJ2-7	-	CASSLSQGTEQYF	TGTGCCAGCAGCCTCTCCCAGGGTACCGAGCAGTACTTC
-	TRBV6-1	TRBJ2-5	TRBD2	CASSEALLAGGETQYF	TGTGCCAGCAGTGAAGCTCTCCTAGCGGGGGGTGAGACCCAGTACTTC
once	TRBV11-1	TRBJ2-5	TRBD2	CASSFSLAGGPEETQYF	TGTGCCAGCAGCTTTTCCCTAGCGGGGGGGCCCGAGGAGACCCAGTACTTC
-	TRBV18	TRBJ1-5	-	CASSPGQGNQPQHF	TGTGCCAGCTCACCCGGGCAGGGCAATCAGCCCCAGCATTTT
few	TRBV7-2	TRBJ2-2	-	CASSLAGGDTGELFF	TGTGCCAGCAGCTTAGCGGGGGGTGACACCGGGGAGCTGTTTTTT
few	TRBV30	TRBJ1-1	TRBD1	CAWSRRGSRQGGTEAFF	TGTGCCTGGTCCCGAAGGGGGTCGAGACAGGGAGGTACTGAAGCTTTCTTT
-	TRBV19	TRBJ2-7	-	CASSIGATYEQYF	TGTGCCAGTAGTATAGGTGCGACCTACGAGCAGTACTTC
-	TRBV30	TRBJ1-1	TRBD1	CAWRGQGNTEAFF	TGTGCCTGGAGGGGACAGGGGAACACTGAAGCTTTCTTT
-	TRBV13	TRBJ2-1	-	CASSYPHRALGNEQFF	TGTGCCAGCAGCTACCCCCACCGAGCGCTCGGCAATGAGCAGTTCTTC
-	TRBV7-9	TRBJ2-3	TRBD1	CASSLGQGPDTQYF	TGTGCCAGCAGCCTCGGACAGGGGCCAGATACGCAGTATTTT
-	TRBV30	TRBJ1-3	-	CAWSVGIDLISGNTIYF	TGTGCCTGGAGTGTAGGGATCGACTTGATCTCTGGAAACACCATATATTTT
-	TRBV18	TRBJ1-1	-	CASSLKEMAKGVNTEAFF	TGTGCCAGCTCACTTAAAGAGATGGCGAAAGGAGTGAACACTGAAGCTTTCTTT
-	TRBV30	TRBJ1-1	-	CGWSLRSLEAFF	TGTGGCTGGAGTCTAAGAAGCCTTGAAGCTTTCTTT
-	TRBV5-4	TRBJ2-3	TRBD2	CASSWTSGGADTQYF	TGTGCCAGCAGCTGGACTAGCGGGGGGGCAGATACGCAGTATTTT
few	TRBV2	TRBJ1-1	-	CASSAKRTGAEAFF	TGTGCCAGCAGTGCCAAGCGCACAGGTGCTGAAGCTTTCTTT
-	TRBV19	TRBJ1-1	-	CASSSPITGYTEAFF	TGTGCCAGTAGCTCCCCCATAACAGGGTACACTGAAGCTTTCTTT
-	TRBV5-4	TRBJ2-7	-	CATGLPHAQEQYF	TGTGCCACCGGACTACCCCATGCGCAGGAGCAGTACTTC
-	TRBV4-1	TRBJ2-7	TRBD1	CASSPPTGPRGWAEQYF	TGCGCCAGCAGCCCGCCGACAGGGCCCCGGGGTTGGGCCGAGCAGTACTTC
once	TRBV5-1	TRBJ2-4	-	CASSQQDGLAKNIQYF	TGCGCCAGCAGCCAACAGGATGGACTAGCCAAAAACATTCAGTACTTC
-	TRBV7-6	TRBJ2-2	-	CASSLGPYTGELFF	TGTGCCAGCAGCTTGGGTCCCTACACCGGGGAGCTGTTTTTT
-	TRBV9	TRBJ1-1	-	CASSVGAGGKNTEAFF	TGTGCCAGCAGCGTAGGGGCCGGGGGAAAGAACACTGAAGCTTTCTTT
once	TRBV29-1	TRBJ2-5	-	CSVGAGKEETQYF	TGCAGCGTTGGGGCAGGGAAGGAAGAGACCCAGTACTTC
-	TRBV4-1	TRBJ1-4	-	CASSQDSLGAREKLFF	TGCGCCAGCAGCCAAGATTCATTGGGGGCGAGGGAAAAACTGTTTTTT
-	TRBV7-9	TRBJ2-1	-	CASSLAGVPNEQFF	TGTGCCAGCAGCTTAGCGGGAGTTCCCAATGAGCAGTTCTTC
few	TRBV19	TRBJ2-7	-	CASSLESSYEQYF	TGTGCCAGTAGTTTAGAGAGCTCCTACGAGCAGTACTTC
-	TRBV7-2	TRBJ2-3	TRBD2	CASSVTSGMGADTQYF	TGTGCCAGCAGCGTCACTAGCGGGATGGGGGCAGATACGCAGTATTTT